The 29 T cell receptor beta chains reported below all come from one sample, sequenced in a study of T-cell reconstitution after alpha-beta-depleted transplantation in children. A TCRbeta library incorporating unique molecular identifiers was prepared. TCRdb recomputed calls from the PCR reads with MiXCR, one row per CDR3 protein. The sample carries approximately 80,000 distinct CDR3 sequences, 13% to 15% recorded once. Source: PBMCs, mostly from graft donor cells, taken 180 days after TCRalphabeta/CD19-depleted stem cell transplant. The receptors were gathered from a male patient aged 2 to 10 who had a stem cell transplant for acute lymphoblastic leukemia, so the T cells may come from the graft donor.

The chain recombines TRBV11-3 with TRBJ2-2; perhaps TRBD2 as D (5 bases). The CDR3 contains 15 residues. The germline gives CDR1 SGHNT, CDR2 YENEEA. V dropped 7 bases and J dropped 5 bases, with 17 bases sitting between them. CDR3 protein: CASTVGGRETGELFF. As DNA, the CDR3 is TGTGCCAGCACCGTAGGAGGAAGAGAAACCGGGGAGCTGTTTTTT. The whole variable domain, filled in from reference TRBV11-3 and TRBJ2-2, reads EAGVVQSPRYKIIEKKQPVAFWCNPISGHNTLYWYLQNLGQGPELLIRYENEEAVDDSQLPKDRFSAERLKGVDSTLKIQPAELGDSAVYLCASTVGGRETGELFFGEGSRLTVL.

In its sample, this clonotype was seen a few times. V is TRBV28 and J is TRBJ1-2; 11 bases are shared with TRBD1. CDR1 MDHEN and CDR2 SYDVKM come from the germline V gene. V was clipped by 10 bases and J by 5 bases; unmatched bases: 6. The CDR3 is 13 residues long. The CDR3 loop reads CATRDRGSYGYTF. DNA for the CDR3: TGTGCCACCCGGGACAGGGGGTCGTATGGCTACACCTTC.

The chain uses TRBV7-9 and TRBJ1-3, with TRBD1 matching 8 bases. The CDR3 contains 14 residues. The germline CDR1 and CDR2 sequences are SEHNR and FQNEAQ (reference sequence). Losses at the gene ends were 5 bases for V and 4 bases for J; bases not matched to a gene: 4. The CDR3 sequence: CASSRGTGGNTIYF. For the CDR3, the DNA is TGTGCCAGCAGCCGAGGGACAGGAGGAAACACCATATATTTT. Based on the CDR3 plus reference TRBV7-9 and TRBJ1-3, the full variable domain is DTGVSQNPRHKITKRGQNVTFRCDPISEHNRLYWYRQTLGQGPEFLTYFQNEAQLEKSRLLSDRFSAERPKGSFSTLEIQRTEQGDSAMYLCASSRGTGGNTIYFGEGSWLTVV.

This clonotype was found a few times. This sequence joins TRBV5-1 and TRBJ2-5, with 7 bases fitting TRBD2. Germline-derived CDR1 and CDR2 are SGHRS and YFSETQ. This CDR3 has 17 residues. With 1 base clipped from V and 5 bases from J, the junction kept 14 bases outside the gene matches. CDR3 region: CASSLFPGRRERETQYF. In nucleotides, the CDR3 is TGCGCCAGCAGCTTGTTCCCAGGGCGGCGGGAGAGGGAGACCCAGTACTTC.

This clonotype has ten or more counts. CDR3 sequence: CASSLPSAFYGYTF. In nucleotides, the CDR3 is TGCGCCAGCAGCTTACCCTCGGCCTTTTATGGCTACACCTTC. This sequence joins TRBV5-1 and TRBJ1-2; D remains ambiguous. V was trimmed by 2 bases and J by 5 bases, leaving 13 bases between them. This CDR3 spans 14 amino acids. Germline V gene sequence: CDR1 SGHRS, CDR2 YFSETQ. Complete variable domain (other parts from reference TRBV5-1 and TRBJ1-2): KAGVTQTPRYLIKTRGQQVTLSCSPISGHRSVSWYQQTPGQGLQFLFEYFSETQRNKGNFPGRFSGRQFSNSRSEMNVSTLELGDSALYLCASSLPSAFYGYTFGSGTRLTVV.

V is TRBV5-6 and J is TRBJ1-2, with D unclear. V was trimmed by 0 bases and J by 3 bases, leaving 6 bases between them. Germline values: CDR1 SGHDT, CDR2 YYEEEE. The CDR3 loop spans 13 amino acids. The CDR3 DNA reads as TGTGCCAGCAGCTTGGTGGGAGACTATGGCTACACCTTC. This gives the protein CASSLVGDYGYTF.

This clonotype showed up many times. V usage is TRBV5-1 and J usage is TRBJ2-7; D remains unclear. V dropped 2 bases and J dropped 1 base, with 7 bases sitting between them. This CDR3 region has 13 residues. Per germline, CDR1 SGHRS and CDR2 YFSETQ. The CDR3 sequence: CASSLSRSYEQYF. Written as DNA, the CDR3 is TGCGCCAGCAGCTTAAGCCGTTCCTACGAGCAGTACTTC.

The chain recombines TRBV29-1 with TRBJ2-7; D is possibly TRBD1 (5 bases). CDR3 length: 13 amino acids. V was trimmed by 4 bases and J by 3 bases, leaving 13 bases between them. Germline CDR1 SQVTM, CDR2 ANQGSEA. The CDR3 loop reads CSVAGYLYYEQYF. The CDR3 nucleotides are TGCAGCGTTGCAGGGTACCTCTACTACGAGCAGTACTTC.

This clonotype has at least ten counts. This sequence joins TRBV12-3 or TRBV12-4 and TRBJ2-5; 11 positions match TRBD1. V was clipped by 0 bases and J by 4 bases; unmatched bases: 1. The CDR3 runs 15 residues. CDR3: CASSLAGTGGETQYF. DNA for the CDR3: TGTGCCAGCAGTTTAGCCGGGACAGGGGGAGAGACCCAGTACTTC.

Only a few counts were recorded for this clonotype. The chain has TRBV27 and TRBJ1-2, with D perhaps TRBD1 (6 bases). Germline lookup yields CDR1 MNHEY and CDR2 SMNVEV (reference sequence). The V gene lost 3 bases and the J gene lost 8 bases, with 13 bases spanning the gap. CDR3 length: 13 amino acids. CDR3 sequence: CASSFGGGGGYTF. The CDR3 nucleotides are TGTGCCAGCAGTTTCGGAGGGGGTGGCGGCTACACCTTC.

Many counts were recorded for this clonotype. This rearrangement joins TRBV12-3 or TRBV12-4 to TRBJ2-7, with D unclear. This CDR3 is built from 15 residues. Deletions cut 3 bases from V and 3 bases from J, with 15 bases between. CDR3 protein: CASSFRRSRGYEQYF. CDR3 DNA sequence: TGTGCCAGCAGTTTTCGGCGTTCTAGAGGCTACGAGCAGTACTTC.

This clonotype was picked up a small number of times. This rearrangement joins TRBV30 to TRBJ2-1, with 8 nucleotides matching TRBD2. Germline trimming cut 0 bases from V and 8 bases from J; bases unmatched to any gene: 9. CDR1 and CDR2 (germline): GTSNPN, SVGIG (reference sequence). CDR3 size: 15 residues. As DNA, the CDR3 is TGTGCCTGGAGTGTAGGACTAGCTTCGGGCGATGAGCAGTTCTTC. Amino acid sequence: CAWSVGLASGDEQFF. Full variable domain (rest looked up from reference TRBV30 and TRBJ2-1): SQTIHQWPATLVQPVGSPLSLECTVEGTSNPNLYWYRQAAGRGLQLLFYSVGIGQISSEVPQNLSASRPQDRQFILSSKKLLLSDSGFYLCAWSVGLASGDEQFFGPGTRLTVL.

CDR3 bases: TGTGCCAGCTCACCACAGTTCGGGGAGCTGTTTTTT. Translating gives CASSPQFGELFF. The chain combines TRBV18 with TRBJ2-2; no definite D call. Looked up from germline, CDR1 is KGHSH and CDR2 is LQKENI. This CDR3 is 12 amino acids long. V was trimmed by 1 base and J by 7 bases, leaving 4 bases between them.

This clonotype showed up many times. The rearrangement links TRBV27 to TRBJ1-2; TRBD1 is a possible D gene (6 bases). The V end was cut by 6 bases, the J end by 9 bases, with 20 bases between. The CDR3 is 14 residues long. Germline lookup yields CDR1 MNHEY and CDR2 SMNVEV (reference sequence). For the CDR3, the DNA is TGTGCCAGCAGGCCCGGGGGCCTGACCTGGCGCTACACCTTC. Amino acids: CASRPGGLTWRYTF.

The genes are TRBV7-9 and TRBJ1-4; D gene uncertain. The CDR3 loop spans 11 amino acids. Deletions cut 5 bases from V and 12 bases from J, with 10 bases between. Germline loops: CDR1 SEHNR, CDR2 FQNEAQ (reference sequence). The CDR3 region is CASSLPGELFF. CDR3 DNA: TGTGCCAGCAGCCTCCCGGGCGAACTGTTTTTT.

The chain recombines TRBV2 with TRBJ1-4; TRBD1 matches at 8 bases. The CDR3 extends over 14 amino acids. Germline V gene lookup returns CDR1 SNHLY and CDR2 FYNNEI. V was pared by 9 bases and J by 10 bases, with 13 bases of the junction left unmatched. CDR3 in amino acids: CARGLDRVGGKLFF. As DNA, the CDR3 is TGTGCCAGGGGTCTGGACAGGGTAGGGGGAAAACTGTTTTTT.

CDR3: CASSFQLTGELFF. CDR3 DNA sequence: TGTGCCAGCAGCTTCCAGCTAACCGGGGAGCTGTTTTTT. The chain links TRBV7-8 to TRBJ2-2; D is unclear. Germline V gene sequence: CDR1 SGHVS, CDR2 FQNEAQ. The CDR3 covers 13 residues. V was trimmed by 3 bases and J by 5 bases, leaving 7 bases between them. Drawing the rest from reference TRBV7-8 and TRBJ2-2, the complete variable domain is GAGVSQSPRYKVAKRGQDVALRCDPISGHVSLFWYQQALGQGPEFLTYFQNEAQLDKSGLPSDRFFAERPEGSVSTLKIQRTQQEDSAVYLCASSFQLTGELFFGEGSRLTVL.

V usage is TRBV4-2 and J usage is TRBJ2-3; 7 bases are shared with TRBD2. From germline, CDR1 is LGHNA and CDR2 YNFKEQ. The CDR3 consists of 16 residues. The V gene end was trimmed by 0 bases and the J gene end by 1 base; junction bases not matched to a gene: 4. CDR3 bases: TGTGCCAGCAGCCAAGAAAAGAGCGGGGGCACAGATACGCAGTATTTT. Translated: CASSQEKSGGTDTQYF.

This clonotype came up a few times. The chain has TRBV5-6 and TRBJ2-5; a possible D gene is TRBD1 (5 bases). The CDR3 has 16 amino acids. Germline assignment: CDR1 SGHDT and CDR2 YYEEEE. Trimming took off 4 bases at V and 0 bases at J, with 16 bases between the two ends. Written as DNA, the CDR3 is TGTGCCAGCAGCCCCCCAGGGAATTTGTACCAAGAGACCCAGTACTTC. The encoded protein is CASSPPGNLYQETQYF. The complete variable domain, with remaining parts taken from reference TRBV5-6 and TRBJ2-5, reads DAGVTQSPTHLIKTRGQQVTLRCSPKSGHDTVSWYQQALGQGPQFIFQYYEEEERQRGNFPDRFSGHQFPNYSSELNVNALLLGDSALYLCASSPPGNLYQETQYFGPGTRLLVL.

The chain employs TRBV7-6 and TRBJ2-7, with a weak D call TRBD2 (6 bases). The CDR3 has 16 residues. Germline lookup yields CDR1 SGHVS and CDR2 FNYEAQ. V lost 2 bases and J lost 5, with 19 bases in between. The CDR3 protein is CASSLSLGGGGDEQYF. The DNA of the CDR3 is TGTGCCAGCAGCTTATCCTTGGGGGGAGGAGGGGACGAGCAGTACTTC.

This chain joins TRBV5-6 and TRBJ2-5; D assignment may be TRBD1 or TRBD2 (6 bases each). Trimming stripped 5 bases from V and 5 bases from J, with 16 bases between. The length of the CDR3 is 14 residues. Per the germline V gene, CDR1 is SGHDT and CDR2 is YYEEEE. The CDR3 DNA follows: TGTGCCAGCAGTCGGTGGGGGGCCCAGGAGACCCAGTACTTC. Its protein product is CASSRWGAQETQYF.

A few counts support this clonotype. The chain joins TRBV20-1 to TRBJ2-3; D unclear. V gave up 5 bases and J gave up 0 bases, with 12 bases separating them. Germline CDR1 DFQATT, CDR2 SNEGSKA (reference sequence). The CDR3 has 14 residues. CDR3 region: CSAATLTSTDTQYF. CDR3 in DNA: TGCAGTGCTGCGACGCTTACTAGCACAGATACGCAGTATTTT.

This clonotype appeared a few times. This sequence joins TRBV7-8 and TRBJ2-5; 11 nucleotides agree with TRBD2. The J segment lost 1 base and the V segment lost 5 bases, leaving 15 bases of the junction unmatched. Germline V CDR1 and CDR2: SGHVS, FQNEAQ. The CDR3 sequence is 19 residues long. CDR3 sequence (DNA): TGTGCCAGCAGCCTAATAGTAGCGGGAGGGCTCCGGAGCCAAGAGACCCAGTACTTC. It translates to CASSLIVAGGLRSQETQYF.

This clonotype was counted between two and nine times. The J gene is TRBJ1-1, the V gene TRBV12-3 or TRBV12-4; D ambiguous. The germline V and J ends were trimmed by 0 bases and 0 bases, with 8 bases remaining between them. This CDR3 comprises 15 residues. The CDR3 DNA follows: TGTGCCAGCAGTTTAGCGCAGACGTTGAACACTGAAGCTTTCTTT. It encodes CASSLAQTLNTEAFF.

This clonotype turned up a few times. The chain recombines TRBV19 with TRBJ2-2; D is ambiguous. The CDR3 contains 14 residues. Trimming removed 5 bases at V and 4 bases at J, with 11 bases between. Germline V lookup: CDR1 LNHDA, CDR2 SQIVND (reference sequence). This chain's CDR3 is CASSPRTFTGELFF. As DNA, the CDR3 is TGTGCCAGTAGTCCCCGGACGTTCACCGGGGAGCTGTTTTTT.

This clonotype has more than one count but fewer than ten. The DNA is left out, because the CDR3 cannot be placed on it with certainty; the CDR3 is given as TCRdb lists it. The chain recombines TRBV20-1 with TRBJ2-2; TRBD1 reflects the table's D call only, with no check against the DNA. The CDR3 is 14 amino acids long, termini counted. Germline CDR1 DFQATT, CDR2 SNEGSKA (reference sequence). Here the CDR3 reads CSARDTGLPGSCFF.

On this clonotype: A read error is possible here, since a much larger clone lies one base away. The rearrangement joins TRBV12-3 or TRBV12-4 to TRBJ1-2, with a tentative D call TRBD1 (5 bases). This CDR3 is built from 13 residues. CDR3 coding DNA: TGTGCCAGCAGTTCTCGGACAAGTGGTGGCGACACCTTC. It translates to CASSSRTSGGDTF.

The V gene is TRBV27, the J gene TRBJ2-1; 7 bases are a match to TRBD2. The CDR3 contains 17 residues. Germline loops: CDR1 MNHEY, CDR2 SMNVEV (reference sequence). V dropped 6 bases and J dropped 7; count of bases not matched to a gene: 18. CDR3 amino acids: CASSPSGRWRVKNEQFF. CDR3 DNA sequence: TGTGCCAGCAGCCCGTCCGGGAGGTGGCGGGTGAAGAATGAGCAGTTCTTC.

This clonotype has only a few counts. This rearrangement joins TRBV27 to TRBJ1-2; D gene uncertain. Germline V lookup: CDR1 MNHEY, CDR2 SMNVEV (reference sequence). The V end was cut by 4 bases, the J end by 5 bases, with 11 bases between. The CDR3 totals 13 residues. CDR3 in DNA: TGTGCCAGCAGTTGGGGAGTAGGGTATGGCTACACCTTC. Protein product: CASSWGVGYGYTF.